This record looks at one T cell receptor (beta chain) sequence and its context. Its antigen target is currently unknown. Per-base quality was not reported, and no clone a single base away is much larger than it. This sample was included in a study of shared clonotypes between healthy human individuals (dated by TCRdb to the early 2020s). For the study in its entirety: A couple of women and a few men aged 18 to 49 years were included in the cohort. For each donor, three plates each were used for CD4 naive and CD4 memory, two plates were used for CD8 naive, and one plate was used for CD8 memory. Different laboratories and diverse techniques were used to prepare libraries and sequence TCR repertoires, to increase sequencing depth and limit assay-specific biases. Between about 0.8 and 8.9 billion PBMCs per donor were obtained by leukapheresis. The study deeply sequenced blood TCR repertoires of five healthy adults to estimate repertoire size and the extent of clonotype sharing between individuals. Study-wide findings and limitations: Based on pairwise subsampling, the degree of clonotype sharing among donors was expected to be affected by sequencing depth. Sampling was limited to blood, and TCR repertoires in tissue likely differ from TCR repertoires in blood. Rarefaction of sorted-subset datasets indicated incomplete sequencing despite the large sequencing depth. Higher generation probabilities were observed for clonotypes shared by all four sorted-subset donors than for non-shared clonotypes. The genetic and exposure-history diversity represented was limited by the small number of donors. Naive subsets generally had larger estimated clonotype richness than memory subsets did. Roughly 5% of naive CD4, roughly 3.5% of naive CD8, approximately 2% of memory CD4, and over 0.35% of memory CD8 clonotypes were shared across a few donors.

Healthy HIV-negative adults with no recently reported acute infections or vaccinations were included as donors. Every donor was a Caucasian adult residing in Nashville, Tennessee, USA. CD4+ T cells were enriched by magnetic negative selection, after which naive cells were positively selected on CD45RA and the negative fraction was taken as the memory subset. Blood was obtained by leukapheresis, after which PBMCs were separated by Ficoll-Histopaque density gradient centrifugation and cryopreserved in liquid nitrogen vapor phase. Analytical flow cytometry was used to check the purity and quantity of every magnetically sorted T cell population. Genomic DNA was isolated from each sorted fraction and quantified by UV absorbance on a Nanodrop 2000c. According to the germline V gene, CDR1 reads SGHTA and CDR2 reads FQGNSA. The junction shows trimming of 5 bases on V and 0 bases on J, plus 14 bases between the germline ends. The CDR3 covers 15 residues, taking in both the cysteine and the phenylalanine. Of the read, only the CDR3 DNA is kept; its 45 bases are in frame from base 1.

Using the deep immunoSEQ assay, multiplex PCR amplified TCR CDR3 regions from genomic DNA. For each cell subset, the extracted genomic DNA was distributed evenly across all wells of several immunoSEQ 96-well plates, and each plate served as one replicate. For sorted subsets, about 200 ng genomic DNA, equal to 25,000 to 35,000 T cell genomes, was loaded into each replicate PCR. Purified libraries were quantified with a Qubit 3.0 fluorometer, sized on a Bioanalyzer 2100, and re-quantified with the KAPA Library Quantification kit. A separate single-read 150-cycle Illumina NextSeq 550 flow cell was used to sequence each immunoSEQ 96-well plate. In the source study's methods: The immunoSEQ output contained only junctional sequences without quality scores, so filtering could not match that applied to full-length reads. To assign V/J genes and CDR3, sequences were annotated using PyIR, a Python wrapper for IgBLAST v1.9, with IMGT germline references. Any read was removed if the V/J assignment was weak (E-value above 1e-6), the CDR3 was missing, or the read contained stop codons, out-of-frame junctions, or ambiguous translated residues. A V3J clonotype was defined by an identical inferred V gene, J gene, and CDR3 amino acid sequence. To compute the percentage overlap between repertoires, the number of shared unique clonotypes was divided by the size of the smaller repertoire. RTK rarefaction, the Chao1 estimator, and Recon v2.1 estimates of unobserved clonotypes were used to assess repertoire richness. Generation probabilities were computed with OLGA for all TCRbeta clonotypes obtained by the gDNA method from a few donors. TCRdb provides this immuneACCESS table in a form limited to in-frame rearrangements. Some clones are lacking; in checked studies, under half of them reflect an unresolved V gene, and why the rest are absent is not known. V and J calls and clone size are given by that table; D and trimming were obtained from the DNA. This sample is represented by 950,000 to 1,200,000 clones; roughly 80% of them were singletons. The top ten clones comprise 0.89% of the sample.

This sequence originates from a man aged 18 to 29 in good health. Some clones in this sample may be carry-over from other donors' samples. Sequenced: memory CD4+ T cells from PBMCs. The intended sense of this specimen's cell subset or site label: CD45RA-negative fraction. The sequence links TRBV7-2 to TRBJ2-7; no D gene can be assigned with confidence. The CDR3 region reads CASSAQLTHSYEQYF. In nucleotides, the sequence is TGTGCCAGCAGCGCGCAGTTAACTCACTCCTACGAGCAGTACTTC.